This TCR beta chain was recorded in a study of neurological immune-mediated disorders. Synthesis of cDNA was performed by 5'RACE using 10-nucleotide random UMIs. TCRdb ran MiXCR on the 5' RACE reads and lists one entry per CDR3 protein. The sample carries around 94,000 distinct CDR3 sequences, roughly 3.5% recorded once. In its sample, this clonotype was seen many times. Its specificity is not known. Study observations and caveats: Phylogenetic grouping put 18 of 34 multiple sclerosis patients' repertoires into one related-CDR3 cluster, a possible signature.

The germline V and J ends were trimmed by 4 bases and 1 base, with 8 bases remaining between them. The CDR3 is made up of 13 amino acids. CDR1 is SGHRS and CDR2 is YFSETQ in the germline V gene. The sequence was obtained from a young woman with multiple sclerosis. The specimen sequenced was PBMCs. The V gene is TRBV5-1, the J gene TRBJ1-1; D remains ambiguous. This CDR3 reads CASSPQQNTEAFF. Written as DNA, the CDR3 is TGCGCCAGCAGCCCCCAGCAGAACACTGAAGCTTTCTTT.